This T cell receptor beta chain derives from a study of OX40 agonist ivuxolimab in advanced cancers. In the study overall: Averaging around 60 years in age, with a range of about 23 to 79, the cohort was about 83% male. Among those treated, three patients had partial responses, one with hepatocellular carcinoma and two with cutaneous melanoma.

On this clone: Its antigen remains unknown.

Profiling relied on immunoSEQ multiplex PCR, and the TCRdb table lists in-frame clones only, not all of them. This repertoire shows tens of thousands of clones, 65% to 80% found once; its top ten account for 13% to 15%. Findings and caveats of the study: Clonal expansion by week 6 occurred in CD4+ and CD8+ blood T cells (at 0.1 to 3.0 mg/kg).

Sampling times: baseline, cycle 4 day 1, cycle 7 day 1. CDR1 and CDR2 from the germline V gene are GTSNPN and SVGIG (reference sequence). V lost 0 bases, J lost 6 bases, and 11 bases lay in between. The CDR3 runs 14 residues. This sample comprised CD4+ or CD8+ T cells sorted from blood, obtained in a trial of the OX40 agonist ivuxolimab. The TCR sequence derives from an adult with an advanced solid tumor such as melanoma, head and neck, liver or kidney cancer. The chain carries TRBV30 and TRBJ1-4; a possible D gene is TRBD1 (6 bases). CDR3 DNA: TGTGCCTGGAGTGTGATGGGGGGCCATGAAAAACTGTTTTTT. It is translated as CAWSVMGGHEKLFF.